This T cell receptor beta chain is from a study of beta chain features in type 1 diabetes. Every bit of the isolated RNA underwent reverse transcription, so sequencing read expressed TCRB transcripts. TCRdb's copy holds only in-frame clones and misses some; the assay was immunoSEQ multiplex PCR. The table has a few hundred thousand clones, approximately 30% seen once; the top ten hold about 0.065%. The CDR3 covers 16 residues. Trimming at V came to 4 bases and at J to 6 bases, leaving 13 bases not matched to a gene. Germline assignment: CDR1 SGHRS and CDR2 YFSETQ. J is TRBJ2-1 and V is TRBV5-1, with 7 positions matching TRBD2. The source material was naive CD4+ T cells from blood. This receptor was obtained from a man between 18 and 35 years old in good health. CDR3 sequence: CASSPRELAVRNEQFF. As DNA, the CDR3 is TGCGCCAGCAGCCCCAGGGAGCTAGCGGTGCGCAATGAGCAGTTCTTC.